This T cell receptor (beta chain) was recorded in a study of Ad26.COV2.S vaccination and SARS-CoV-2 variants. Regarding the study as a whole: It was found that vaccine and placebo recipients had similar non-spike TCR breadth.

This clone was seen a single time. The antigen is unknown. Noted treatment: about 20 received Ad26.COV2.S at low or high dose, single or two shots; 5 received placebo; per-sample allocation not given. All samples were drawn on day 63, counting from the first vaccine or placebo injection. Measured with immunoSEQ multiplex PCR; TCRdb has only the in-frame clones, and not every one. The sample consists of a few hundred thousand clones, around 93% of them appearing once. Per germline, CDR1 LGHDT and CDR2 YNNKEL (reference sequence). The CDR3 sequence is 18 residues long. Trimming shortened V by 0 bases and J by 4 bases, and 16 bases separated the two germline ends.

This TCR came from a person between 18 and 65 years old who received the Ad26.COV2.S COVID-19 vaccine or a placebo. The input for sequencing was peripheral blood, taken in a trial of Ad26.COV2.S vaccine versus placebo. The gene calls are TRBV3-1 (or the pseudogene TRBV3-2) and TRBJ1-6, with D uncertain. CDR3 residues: CASSQEGQVGWYNSPLHF. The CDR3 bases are TGTGCCAGCAGCCAAGAGGGCCAGGTGGGGTGGTATAATTCACCCCTCCACTTT.